These 25 T cell receptor beta chains originate from one sample sequenced in a study of cytomegalovirus exposure and HLA in healthy donors. The PCR made use of 60 Vbeta and 13 Jbeta primers. Here immunoSEQ multiplex PCR was the method, and the copy in TCRdb shows in-frame clones only, minus some. The sample yields under 150,000 clones, under 80% seen once. Sequences were obtained from PBMCs. The receptor set was obtained from a woman in her thirties or forties in good health and CMV-seropositive.

The chain combines TRBV6-1 with TRBJ2-7, with 9 bases matching TRBD1. Per germline, CDR1 MNHNS and CDR2 SASEGT. The CDR3 length is 13 residues. V dropped 6 bases and J dropped 3; count of bases not matched to a gene: 3. The CDR3, as DNA: TGTGCCAGCAGACGACAGGGGGGCTACGAGCAGTACTTC. It is translated as CASRRQGGYEQYF.

This clone was found a few times. The chain uses TRBV7-9 and TRBJ1-2; D is undetermined. The V and J ends lost 5 bases and 0 bases respectively, with 7 bases between them. The CDR3 has 13 residues. CDR1 SEHNR and CDR2 FQNEAQ come from the germline V gene (reference sequence). CDR3 in amino acids: CASSPGPNYGYTF. In DNA form, the CDR3 reads TGTGCCAGCAGCCCGGGTCCTAACTATGGCTACACCTTC.

The sample holds one count of this clone. The chain couples TRBV5-1 to TRBJ2-7, with D perhaps TRBD1 (6 bases). CDR3 size: 15 residues. V was clipped by 4 bases and J by 2 bases, with 16 bases between them. The germline V gene encodes CDR1 SGHRS and CDR2 YFSETQ. CDR3 amino acids: CASSPSAGAPYEQYF. The CDR3 region has the DNA TGCGCCAGCAGCCCGTCGGCAGGGGCCCCCTACGAGCAGTACTTC.

The rearrangement links TRBV19 to TRBJ1-1; D remains unclear. The germline CDR1 and CDR2 sequences are LNHDA and SQIVND (reference sequence). Trimming pared 3 bases from V and 4 bases from J, leaving 12 bases between. The CDR3 has 14 amino acids. CDR3 loop: CASSIAAVGTEAFF. Here the CDR3 DNA reads TGTGCCAGTAGTATTGCAGCGGTCGGCACTGAAGCTTTCTTT.

The CDR3 nucleotides read TGTGCCTGGAGTCCGGGACTTTCTATTCAGTACTTC. Amino acids: CAWSPGLSIQYF. This chain uses TRBV30 with TRBJ2-4; a weak D match, TRBD2 (6 bases). This CDR3 spans 12 amino acids. Looked up from germline, CDR1 is GTSNPN and CDR2 is SVGIG (reference sequence). Trimming took 2 bases from V and 10 from J, leaving 12 bases between them.

The chain joins TRBV29-1 to TRBJ1-3; weak D call: TRBD1 (6 bases). Trimming shortened V by 4 bases and J by 3 bases, and 19 bases separated the two germline ends. Looked up from germline, CDR1 is SQVTM and CDR2 is ANQGSEA. The CDR3 has 16 amino acids. CDR3 in amino acids: CSVAGGGSIYGNTIYF. CDR3 DNA: TGCAGCGTTGCTGGGGGGGGCTCCATTTATGGAAACACCATATATTTT.

The chain is built from TRBV6-5 and TRBJ2-1; 9 nucleotides align to TRBD2. CDR1 and CDR2 from the germline V gene are MNHEY and SVGAGI. The CDR3 loop spans 15 amino acids. Trimming at V came to 6 bases and at J to 7 bases, leaving 10 bases not matched to a gene. The CDR3 sequence: CASSVGVAGANEQFF. Here the CDR3 DNA reads TGTGCCAGCAGCGTCGGGGTAGCGGGAGCAAATGAGCAGTTCTTC.

This chain joins TRBV5-6 and TRBJ2-3; D gene ambiguous. V was trimmed by 6 bases and J by 2 bases, leaving 19 bases between them. Per the germline V gene, CDR1 is SGHDT and CDR2 is YYEEEE. CDR3 length: 16 amino acids. This CDR3 is CASTLLSQLSTDTQYF. Written as DNA, the CDR3 is TGTGCCAGCACCCTCCTGTCTCAGTTATCCACAGATACGCAGTATTTT.

The chain joins TRBV4-3 to TRBJ2-2; no definite D call. Germline V lookup: CDR1 LGHNA, CDR2 YSLEER. The ends were cut back, 1 base at V and 1 base at J, with 7 bases in the middle. CDR3 length: 15 amino acids. The CDR3 DNA reads TGCGCCAGCAGCCAAGTTTGGCTGAACACCGGGGAGCTGTTTTTT. The encoded protein is CASSQVWLNTGELFF.

This chain joins TRBV5-6 and TRBJ1-2; no firm D call. The V and J ends lost 4 bases and 6 bases respectively, with 10 bases between them. The CDR3 runs 12 residues. CDR1 SGHDT and CDR2 YYEEEE come from the germline V gene. As DNA, the CDR3 is TGTGCCAGCAGCCGTGGAGGGAATGGCTACACCTTC. Its protein is CASSRGGNGYTF.

The J gene is TRBJ1-5, the V gene TRBV5-8; TRBD1 might be the D (6 bases). V was trimmed by 0 bases and J by 5 bases, leaving 9 bases between them. CDR1 is SGHTS and CDR2 is YDEGEE in the germline V gene. The CDR3 is made up of 14 amino acids. CDR3 sequence (DNA): TGTGCCAGCAGCTTGGGGACAGTCGATCAGCCCCAGCATTTT. Translating gives CASSLGTVDQPQHF.

The chain recombines TRBV2 with TRBJ2-7; 7 bases fit TRBD2. This CDR3 region has 14 residues. After removal of 6 bases from V and 4 bases from J, the junction contained 9 bases not matched to a gene. Germline V gives CDR1 SNHLY, CDR2 FYNNEI. The CDR3 nucleotides read TGTGCCAGCAGCCGCCTAGGGACTAATTACGAGCAGTACTTC. It codes for CASSRLGTNYEQYF.

This clone was detected only a few times. This chain uses TRBV7-9 with TRBJ2-2; TRBD1 matches 8 bases. CDR1 SEHNR and CDR2 FQNEAQ come from the germline V gene (reference sequence). The V gene end was trimmed by 2 bases and the J gene end by 5 bases; junction bases not matched to a gene: 1. CDR3 size: 14 residues. The CDR3 region has the DNA TGTGCCAGCAGCTTACAGGGGGCAACCGGGGAGCTGTTTTTT. This translates into CASSLQGATGELFF.

The J gene is TRBJ2-3, the V gene TRBV5-4, with TRBD1 as a possible D gene (6 bases). The CDR3 length is 13 residues. Germline-derived CDR1 and CDR2 are SGHNT and YYREEE (reference sequence). Trimming pared 1 base from V and 6 bases from J, leaving 9 bases between. CDR3 nucleotide sequence: TGTGCCAGCAGCTTGAACAGGGAGGATACGCAGTATTTT. Protein: CASSLNREDTQYF.

This clone was counted between two and nine times. This specimen includes other DNA sequences encoding the same CDR3. The rearrangement links TRBV6-5 to TRBJ2-3; D may be TRBD2 (5 bases). Looked up from germline, CDR1 is MNHEY and CDR2 is SVGAGI. V lost 5 bases and J 3 bases, leaving 9 bases between the germline ends. The CDR3 extends over 13 amino acids. The CDR3 sequence: CASSPPGTDTQYF. The CDR3 DNA reads TGTGCCAGCAGTCCGCCGGGGACAGATACGCAGTATTTT.

The rearrangement uses TRBV7-3 and TRBJ1-1; D is unresolved. The CDR3 is 13 amino acids. CDR1 SGHTA and CDR2 FQGTGA come from the germline V gene. Trimming took 2 bases from V and 0 from J, leaving 4 bases between them. CDR3 residues: CASSLHMNTEAFF. CDR3 nucleotide sequence: TGTGCCAGCAGCTTACACATGAACACTGAAGCTTTCTTT.

This clone was detected a few times. The V gene is TRBV14, the J gene TRBJ2-3; D call uncertain. V lost 0 bases and J lost 2, with 12 bases in between. CDR1 is SGHDN, CDR2 FVKESK, per germline. The CDR3 runs to 16 residues. The CDR3 here is CASSQEIGLNTDTQYF. DNA for the CDR3: TGTGCCAGCAGCCAAGAGATCGGTCTTAACACAGATACGCAGTATTTT.

This chain joins TRBV27 and TRBJ1-4, with 8 positions matching TRBD1. Germline loops: CDR1 MNHEY, CDR2 SMNVEV (reference sequence). The V gene end was trimmed by 2 bases and the J gene end by 6 bases; junction bases not matched to a gene: 8. CDR3 length equals 16 residues. As DNA, the CDR3 is TGTGCCAGCAGTTTAGGATTCCCAGGGGGCTATGAAAAACTGTTTTTT. Residues: CASSLGFPGGYEKLFF.

CDR3 coding DNA: TGTGCCAGCAGTGGACTAGCGGGAGATACGCAGTATTTT. Translation: CASSGLAGDTQYF. This chain connects TRBV27 to TRBJ2-3, with 11 bases lining up with TRBD2. The CDR3 sequence is 13 residues long. V dropped 5 bases and J dropped 5; count of bases not matched to a gene: 0. Germline V CDR1 and CDR2: MNHEY, SMNVEV (reference sequence).

In this sample, this clone turned up a few times. V gene TRBV28 combines with J gene TRBJ1-3; 7 bases match TRBD1. Germline V CDR1 and CDR2: MDHEN, SYDVKM. This CDR3 spans 14 amino acids. Unmatched junction bases numbered 5, after V lost 5 bases and J lost 4 bases. CDR3 in DNA: TGTGCCAGCAGTATAGACAGGGCCGGAAACACCATATATTTT. Encoded protein: CASSIDRAGNTIYF. The full variable domain, in which reference TRBV28 and TRBJ1-3 provide the parts outside the CDR3, is DVKVTQSSRYLVKRTGEKVFLECVQDMDHENMFWYRQDPGLGLRLIYFSYDVKMKEKGDIPEGYSVSREKKERFSLILESASTNQTSMYLCASSIDRAGNTIYFGEGSWLTVV.

This clone has only a few counts. The chain recombines TRBV5-4 with TRBJ1-5; 7 bases map to TRBD1. Trimming cost V 10 bases and J 4 bases; bases outside gene matches: 11. Germline V CDR1 and CDR2: SGHNT, YYREEE (reference sequence). There are 14 residues in the CDR3. Here the CDR3 DNA reads TGTGCCTGGGCCCTTGGACAGGAAAATCAGCCCCAGCATTTT. Translation: CAWALGQENQPQHF. Combining the CDR3 with reference TRBV5-4 and TRBJ1-5 gives the whole variable domain ETGVTQSPTHLIKTRGQQVTLRCSSQSGHNTVSWYQQALGQGPQFIFQYYREEENGRGNFPPRFSGLQFPNYSSELNVNALELDDSALYLCAWALGQENQPQHFGDGTRLSIL.

The rearrangement uses TRBV4-1 and TRBJ2-6; 8 bases map to TRBD1. This CDR3 has 17 amino acids. The germline CDR1 and CDR2 sequences are MGHRA and YSYEKL. The V gene end was trimmed by 2 bases and the J gene end by 0 bases; junction bases not matched to a gene: 3. The CDR3 nucleotides are TGCGCCAGCAGCCAAAGGACAGGGAGCTCTGGGGCCAACGTCCTGACTTTC. Translated: CASSQRTGSSGANVLTF.

This clone was counted a few times. The chain recombines TRBV5-1 with TRBJ2-7; 10 nucleotides agree with TRBD2. Germline-derived CDR1 and CDR2 are SGHRS and YFSETQ. The CDR3 runs to 14 residues. Unmatched junction bases numbered 4, after V lost 4 bases and J lost 3 bases. The CDR3 DNA sequence: TGCGCCAGCAGCATACTAGCGGGGAGCTACGAGCAGTACTTC. Its translation: CASSILAGSYEQYF.

CDR3 protein: CASSQDSGTSREQYF. Written as DNA, the CDR3 is TGCGCCAGCAGCCAAGATTCTGGTACTAGCAGGGAGCAGTACTTC. V is TRBV4-1 and J is TRBJ2-7; a possible D gene is TRBD2 (6 bases). The germline gives CDR1 MGHRA, CDR2 YSYEKL. Trimming left V 0 bases short and J 7 bases short, with 16 bases between. The CDR3 totals 15 residues.

The chain has TRBV13 and TRBJ2-7, with 11 nucleotides matching TRBD1. Germline values: CDR1 PRHDT, CDR2 FYEKMQ (reference sequence). This CDR3 comprises 15 residues. Trimming cost V 2 bases and J 6 bases; bases outside gene matches: 6. Written as DNA, the CDR3 is TGTGCCAGCAGCTTAAGGACAGGGGGCATGGGCGAGCAGTACTTC. Its protein is CASSLRTGGMGEQYF.